This paragraph reports one TCR beta chain. The target antigen is unknown. The sample comes from a study of Ad26.COV2.S vaccination and SARS-CoV-2 variants. On the study more broadly: A participant enrolled in the COV1001 Ad26.COV2.S trial arm provided the sample. Participants got Ad26.COV2.S intramuscularly, once or twice 56 days apart. Study observations and caveats: Greater spike-specific TCR breadth was seen in vaccine recipients than in placebo recipients.

Treatment denoted: around 19 received Ad26.COV2.S at low or high dose, single or two shots; roughly 5 received placebo; per-sample allocation not given. Sampling was done on day 63 after the first vaccine or placebo injection. Germline assignment: CDR1 ENHRY and CDR2 SYGVKD. The length of the CDR3 is 14 residues. Trimming cost V 5 bases and J 4 bases, with 13 bases left between them. TCRdb keeps only in-frame clones here, not all; method: immunoSEQ multiplex PCR. The sample consists of roughly 510,000 clones, approximately 90% of them appearing once. The gene calls are TRBV10-3 and TRBJ2-3; D may be TRBD1 (5 bases). The origin of this receptor is a person between 18 and 65 years old who received the Ad26.COV2.S COVID-19 vaccine or a placebo. The sequenced sample was peripheral blood, obtained in a trial of Ad26.COV2.S vaccine versus placebo. The DNA of the CDR3 is TGTGCCATCAGTCCCTCGGACAACTCAGATACGCAGTATTTT. Its translation is CAISPSDNSDTQYF.